The entry below describes one TCR beta chain. Antigen unknown. The data belong to a study of T-cell reconstitution after alpha-beta-depleted transplantation in children. Study findings and constraints: Alpha-beta T cells present about two months after transplant were reported to originate from several hundred expanded graft clones. At one year after transplant, newly produced T cells mostly accounted for T-cell counts and diversity. Surviving recipient cells, namely T cells and thymic progenitors, were the source of high day-60 TCRbeta diversity in some patients.

Preparation of the TCRbeta library used unique molecular identifiers. Via MiXCR, TCRdb re-called the PCR reads, giving one row per CDR3 protein. The sample consists of around 700,000 distinct CDR3 sequences, around 13% of them appearing once. Germline V gene sequence: CDR1 SEHNR, CDR2 FQNEAQ (reference sequence). The CDR3 is 16 amino acids. Trimming left V 5 bases short and J 2 bases short, with 18 bases between. The chain couples TRBV7-9 to TRBJ2-5, with D hard to call. The material sequenced was PBMCs, taken before TCRalphabeta/CD19-depleted stem cell transplant. The sequence was collected from a girl aged 2 to 10 with congenital amegakaryocytic thrombocytopenia, due to receive a stem cell transplant. CDR3 residues: CASSPASGPFQETQYF. CDR3 bases: TGTGCCAGCAGCCCAGCGAGTGGGCCCTTTCAAGAGACCCAGTACTTC.